A single sample gave rise to the 4 T cell receptor beta chains below, sequenced in a study of beta chain features in type 1 diabetes. Expressed TCRB transcripts got sequenced, as all isolated RNA was reverse transcribed. The table came from immunoSEQ multiplex PCR; TCRdb's copy has only in-frame clones and leaves some out. The table has around 500,000 clones, about 30% seen once. Material: naive CD4+ T cells from blood. Source of these receptors: a man between 18 and 35 years old in good health.

This clone was found a few times. V is TRBV1 and J is TRBJ2-1. TRBV1 is classified as a pseudogene. This CDR3 has 12 amino acids. The CDR3 loop reads CTSSPPAIWGFF. The DNA of the CDR3 is TGCACCAGCAGCCCCCCTGCGATCTGGGGGTTCTTC.

This chain joins TRBV28 and TRBJ2-2, with D tentatively TRBD1 (5 bases). Germline V gene lookup returns CDR1 MDHEN and CDR2 SYDVKM. CDR3 length: 13 residues. The CDR3 DNA follows: TGTGTATCCGGGCAGGGCGGCGCCGGGGAGCTGTTTTTT. Protein: CVSGQGGAGELFF.

J is TRBJ2-1 and V is TRBV9; 11 bases fit TRBD2. J gave up 0 bases and V 0 bases, and 8 bases lay outside the gene matches. In germline, CDR1 is SGDLS, CDR2 YYNGEE. The CDR3 length is 19 residues. The DNA for the CDR3 is TGTGCCAGCAGCGTAGACTCTAGCGGGAGGTTCAGCTCCTACAATGAGCAGTTCTTC. Encoded protein: CASSVDSSGRFSSYNEQFF.

This clone showed up just a few times. This chain joins TRBV7-2 and TRBJ2-7; D possibly corresponds to TRBD2 (5 bases). The V gene's germline CDR1 is SGHTA and CDR2 FQGNSA. V lost 3 bases and J lost 4, with 10 bases in between. This CDR3 contains 13 residues. CDR3 loop: CASSFKSGYEQYF. CDR3 DNA: TGTGCCAGCAGCTTTAAAAGCGGATACGAGCAGTACTTC.